The 17 T cell receptor beta chains below come from one sample, sequenced in a study of control samples from healthy donors and cancer patients (TCRdb year 2020). Libraries were made using the immunoSEQ multiplex PCR assay. The source is immuneACCESS, and TCRdb retained only in-frame sequences with V and J called. Part of the clones is not carried over; for the studies checked, unresolved V genes explain less than half of this, and the remainder is unexplained. This sample comprises roughly 180,000 clones, over 85% of them detected only once. Of the sample, 4.1% is held by the ten largest clones. Sample: blood. All receptors come from a woman aged 60-70 years in good health.

Only one count was recorded for this clone. V gene TRBV4-1 combines with J gene TRBJ1-4; 7 nucleotides match TRBD1. V gave up 1 base and J gave up 5 bases; unmatched junction bases: 7. The germline V gene has CDR1 MGHRA and CDR2 YSYEKL. The CDR3 is made up of 16 amino acids. Written as DNA, the CDR3 is TGCGCCAGCAGCCAAGTCCTTCAGACAGGGAATGAAAAACTGTTTTTT. It is translated as CASSQVLQTGNEKLFF.

V and J are TRBV4-2 and TRBJ2-2; 7 bases are shared with TRBD1. Germline V gene lookup returns CDR1 LGHNA and CDR2 YNFKEQ. J gave up 0 bases and V 8 bases, and 6 bases lay outside the gene matches. There are 15 residues in the CDR3. The CDR3 DNA reads TGTGCCAGCGCACGACAGGGCCCGAACACCGGGGAGCTGTTTTTT. Translating it yields CASARQGPNTGELFF.

This clone was counted between two and nine times. The rearrangement joins TRBV6-5 to TRBJ1-4; tentatively, D is TRBD1 (5 bases). Germline V gene sequence: CDR1 MNHEY, CDR2 SVGAGI. Trimming removed 5 bases at V and 8 bases at J, with 15 bases between. The CDR3 contains 14 residues. The CDR3 coding sequence is TGTGCCAGCAGTCCTGGTGAAGGGGTCGAAAAACTGTTTTTT. Its protein product is CASSPGEGVEKLFF.

The chain combines TRBV9 with TRBJ1-5; D is unresolved. This CDR3 region has 14 residues. Germline loops: CDR1 SGDLS, CDR2 YYNGEE. V was clipped by 0 bases and J by 1 base, with 5 bases between them. CDR3 sequence (DNA): TGTGCCAGCAGCGTAGGGCAGAGCAATCAGCCCCAGCATTTT. This gives the protein CASSVGQSNQPQHF. Complete variable domain (other parts from reference TRBV9 and TRBJ1-5): DSGVTQTPKHLITATGQRVTLRCSPRSGDLSVYWYQQSLDQGLQFLIQYYNGEERAKGNILERFSAQQFPDLHSELNLSSLELGDSALYFCASSVGQSNQPQHFGDGTRLSIL.

The chain uses TRBV9 and TRBJ2-1; D unresolved. Germline CDR1 and CDR2: SGDLS and YYNGEE. Trimming removed 0 bases at V and 8 bases at J, with 18 bases between. This CDR3 spans 16 amino acids. The DNA of the CDR3 is TGTGCCAGCAGCGTAGGTAGCCTCCCCGAAATCGATGAGCAGTTCTTC. Translated, it gives CASSVGSLPEIDEQFF.

This clone turned up a few times. The chain couples TRBV4-3 to TRBJ2-5, with TRBD2 matching over 8 bases. The CDR3 sequence is 17 residues long. The junction had 14 bases not matched to a gene; V was cut back by 4 bases and J by 4 bases. Germline V lookup: CDR1 LGHNA, CDR2 YSLEER. The DNA for the CDR3 is TGCGCCAGCAGCCCCAATATAAATACGGGGGGGCTAGAGACCCAGTACTTC. Its protein is CASSPNINTGGLETQYF.

This clone was detected a few times. V usage is TRBV27 and J usage is TRBJ2-2, with D perhaps TRBD1 or TRBD2 (5 bases each). From germline, CDR1 is MNHEY and CDR2 SMNVEV (reference sequence). V shed 2 bases and J shed 3 bases, with 10 bases lying between them. The CDR3 runs to 15 residues. In DNA, the CDR3 is TGTGCCAGCAGTTTAAGGGACGGATACACCGGGGAGCTGTTTTTT. Protein product: CASSLRDGYTGELFF.

V and J are TRBV5-1 and TRBJ2-1; 8 nucleotides agree with TRBD2. V dropped 0 bases and J dropped 1; count of bases not matched to a gene: 3. The length of the CDR3 is 16 residues. Per germline, CDR1 SGHRS and CDR2 YFSETQ. The CDR3: CASSLAPGGSYNEQFF. CDR3 coding DNA: TGCGCCAGCAGCTTGGCCCCGGGAGGGTCCTACAATGAGCAGTTCTTC.

V gene TRBV2 combines with J gene TRBJ2-7, with D unresolved. There are 11 residues in the CDR3. In germline, CDR1 is SNHLY, CDR2 FYNNEI. V lost 8 bases to trimming and J lost 2 bases, with 7 bases between them. CDR3 region: CASAQTYEQYF. The CDR3 DNA sequence: TGTGCCAGCGCACAGACCTACGAGCAGTACTTC. The variable domain in full, with the rest retrieved from reference TRBV2 and TRBJ2-7, is EPEVTQTPSHQVTQMGQEVILRCVPISNHLYFYWYRQILGQKVEFLVSFYNNEISEKSEIFDDQFSVERPDGSNFTLKIRSTKLEDSAMYFCASAQTYEQYFGPGTRLTVT.

V usage is TRBV19 and J usage is TRBJ2-7; 14 bases match TRBD2. The J segment lost 0 bases and the V segment lost 4 bases, leaving 8 bases of the junction unmatched. The CDR3 has 18 residues. From germline, CDR1 is LNHDA and CDR2 SQIVND (reference sequence). CDR3 region: CASSRGLAGALISYEQYF. The CDR3 DNA is TGTGCCAGTAGTAGGGGACTAGCGGGGGCTCTCATCTCCTACGAGCAGTACTTC.

The chain combines TRBV7-2 with TRBJ1-4; 8 bases match TRBD1. The germline gives CDR1 SGHTA, CDR2 FQGNSA. The CDR3 sequence is 15 residues long. V lost 5 bases, J lost 5 bases, and 7 bases stayed unmatched. This CDR3 is CASSPFGQGNEKLFF. Here the CDR3 DNA reads TGTGCCAGCAGCCCCTTCGGACAGGGAAATGAAAAACTGTTTTTT.

This clone was recorded only once. The genes are TRBV18 and TRBJ1-2, with 8 bases matching TRBD1. Germline CDR1 reads KGHSH; CDR2 reads LQKENI. V shed 0 bases and J 4 bases; nucleotides not matched to a gene: 4. CDR3 length equals 15 residues. Written as DNA, the CDR3 is TGTGCCAGCTCACCACCGGGCCAGGGGGCCTATGGCTACACCTTC. Its translation is CASSPPGQGAYGYTF.

This clone occurred once. The genes are TRBV7-2 and TRBJ1-2, with D tentatively TRBD1 (6 bases). Trimming removed 1 base from V and 0 bases from J, with 12 bases in between. The germline gives CDR1 SGHTA, CDR2 FQGNSA. This CDR3 comprises 16 residues. The DNA for the CDR3 is TGTGCCAGCAGCTTAGGGGGGGCTGGGTCTAACTATGGCTACACCTTC. This codes for CASSLGGAGSNYGYTF.

The CDR3 sequence: CASSYPGLANTEAFF. CDR3 nucleotides: TGTGCCAGCAGTTACCCAGGGTTGGCGAACACTGAAGCTTTCTTT. The V gene is TRBV6-6, the J gene TRBJ1-1, with D possibly TRBD1 on 5 matching bases. Trimming left V 2 bases short and J 1 base short, with 11 bases between. Germline V CDR1 and CDR2: MNHNY, SVGAGI (reference sequence). The CDR3 sequence is 15 residues long.

This chain links TRBV5-4 with TRBJ2-5; 8 positions agree with TRBD2. The CDR3 totals 15 residues. After removal of 3 bases from V and 3 bases from J, the junction contained 7 bases not matched to a gene. The germline V gene encodes CDR1 SGHNT and CDR2 YYREEE (reference sequence). The CDR3 DNA reads as TGTGCCAGCAGCTCAAAAAAAGCGGGGGAAGAGACCCAGTACTTC. It encodes CASSSKKAGEETQYF. Variable domain in full (rest from reference TRBV5-4 and TRBJ2-5): ETGVTQSPTHLIKTRGQQVTLRCSSQSGHNTVSWYQQALGQGPQFIFQYYREEENGRGNFPPRFSGLQFPNYSSELNVNALELDDSALYLCASSSKKAGEETQYFGPGTRLLVL.

V gene TRBV12-3 or TRBV12-4 combines with J gene TRBJ1-1; 7 bases line up with TRBD1. This CDR3 is 12 amino acids long. V was pared by 7 bases and J by 8 bases, with 7 bases of the junction left unmatched. The CDR3 DNA reads as TGTGCCAGCACCTTACAGGGGCGGGAAGCTTTCTTT. Protein sequence: CASTLQGREAFF.

The J gene is TRBJ2-5, the V gene TRBV7-2, with D unclear. CDR3 length: 13 residues. The germline gives CDR1 SGHTA, CDR2 FQGNSA. Between the trimmed V and J ends, which lost 6 bases and 3 bases, there was a span of 11 bases. CDR3 bases: TGTGCCAGCAGGTACTCTCCGGAAGAGACCCAGTACTTC. Translation: CASRYSPEETQYF.